This TCR beta chain emerged from a study of T cell clonotyping in hematopoietic cell transplantation. The CDR3 is 14 residues long. Germline V CDR1 and CDR2: MGHDK, SYGVNS. Findings and limits, study-wide: Higher Inverse Simpson Index values in graft donor and pretransplant recipient predicted broader posttransplant TCR diversity.

Worth noting for this clone: Its antigen is unknown. The junction departs from the called germline gene at one end, perhaps through a read error.

Profiling relied on immunoSEQ multiplex PCR, and the TCRdb table lists in-frame clones only, not all of them. The table lists some 13,000 clones, approximately 56% of them singletons, with around a tenth in the top ten. The TCR sequence derives from a human donor who either received an allogeneic hematopoietic cell transplant for a myeloid malignancy or was a related donor (not recorded which). Some clones in this sample may be carry-over from other donors' samples. The chain couples TRBV25-1 to TRBJ1-2; 7 bases line up with TRBD1. What was sequenced was PBMCs. The CDR3 region is CAGSATTGLGGYTF. CDR3 bases: TGTGCCGGCAGTGCGACGACAGGGCTTGGTGGCTACACCTTC.